Below, 22 T cell receptor beta chains from the same sample are listed, as sequenced in a study of blood T cell repertoires in COVID-19 (dated by TCRdb to 2018 to 2021). Libraries came from the immunoSEQ multiplex PCR assay. Entries here come from immuneACCESS through TCRdb and include only in-frame sequences with V and J called. Some clones fail to appear in such tables; in the studies checked, an unresolved V gene covers under half of the shortfall, and the cause of the remainder is unknown. The sample contains a few hundred thousand clones, roughly 85% of them found a single time. The biggest ten clones account for less than 5% of the sample. Sequenced sample: PBMCs or T cells enriched from blood (not recorded which). Receptor source: a woman between 40 and 55 years old with acute COVID-19.

The chain uses TRBV28 and TRBJ2-7; perhaps TRBD1 as D (6 bases). Germline V lookup: CDR1 MDHEN, CDR2 SYDVKM. This CDR3 spans 16 amino acids. Trimming took off 0 bases at V and 3 bases at J, with 15 bases between the two ends. CDR3 DNA sequence: TGTGCCAGCAGTTTATGGCTCGGACAGTTCAACTACGAGCAGTACTTC. Protein sequence: CASSLWLGQFNYEQYF. Combining the CDR3 with reference TRBV28 and TRBJ2-7 gives the whole variable domain DVKVTQSSRYLVKRTGEKVFLECVQDMDHENMFWYRQDPGLGLRLIYFSYDVKMKEKGDIPEGYSVSREKKERFSLILESASTNQTSMYLCASSLWLGQFNYEQYFGPGTRLTVT.

The rearrangement links TRBV27 to TRBJ2-2; possible D gene TRBD2, 5 bases. Germline V gene lookup returns CDR1 MNHEY and CDR2 SMNVEV (reference sequence). The CDR3 is 13 residues long. V lost 7 bases and J lost 5, with 11 bases in between. Here the CDR3 DNA reads TGTGCCAGCATGGAGCGGCAAACCGGGGAGCTGTTTTTT. Translated: CASMERQTGELFF.

V and J are TRBV9 and TRBJ1-4; TRBD1 is a possible D gene (6 bases). The CDR3 has 15 amino acids. V was pared by 4 bases and J by 5 bases, with 15 bases between. The germline gives CDR1 SGDLS, CDR2 YYNGEE. The DNA of the CDR3 is TGTGCCAGCAGCTTGGGGGGGGCCCCGAATGAAAAACTGTTTTTT. It codes for CASSLGGAPNEKLFF.

The V gene is TRBV19, the J gene TRBJ1-6, with D possibly being TRBD1 (6 bases). The CDR3 totals 17 residues. The ends were cut back, 6 bases at V and 7 bases at J, with 22 bases in the middle. Germline values: CDR1 LNHDA, CDR2 SQIVND (reference sequence). The CDR3 loop reads CASSAPGWGGTNSPLHF. CDR3 coding DNA: TGTGCCAGTAGCGCGCCCGGTTGGGGGGGCACGAATTCACCCCTCCACTTT. The entire variable domain, with the rest obtained from reference TRBV19 and TRBJ1-6, is as follows: DGGITQSPKYLFRKEGQNVTLSCEQNLNHDAMYWYRQDPGQGLRLIYYSQIVNDFQKGDIAEGYSVSREKKESFPLTVTSAQKNPTAFYLCASSAPGWGGTNSPLHFGNGTRLTVT.

The chain is built from TRBV20-1 and TRBJ1-5; possible D gene TRBD1, 5 bases. Deletions cut 3 bases from V and 2 bases from J, with 11 bases between. The CDR3 has 14 residues. Germline V gene lookup returns CDR1 DFQATT and CDR2 SNEGSKA (reference sequence). The CDR3 is CSASGHLGNQPQHF. DNA for the CDR3: TGCAGTGCTAGTGGACACCTTGGCAATCAGCCCCAGCATTTT.

The chain uses TRBV11-2 and TRBJ2-7, with 8 positions matching TRBD2. This CDR3 is built from 14 residues. CDR1 is SGHAT and CDR2 is FQNNGV in the germline V gene. Losses at the gene ends were 5 bases for V and 7 bases for J; bases not matched to a gene: 10. In DNA, the CDR3 is TGTGCCAGCAGCCTCTCGGCGGGAGGTCGGGAGCAGTACTTC. Translation: CASSLSAGGREQYF.

In this sample, this clone turned up a few times. The rearrangement links TRBV7-2 to TRBJ2-3, with 13 bases aligning to TRBD2. Germline-derived CDR1 and CDR2 are SGHTA and FQGNSA. The ends lost 5 bases at V and 6 bases at J; junction bases unmatched: 8. The CDR3 is made up of 16 amino acids. The CDR3 loop is CASSTLTSGGDDTQYF. In nucleotides, the CDR3 is TGTGCCAGCAGCACCCTAACTAGCGGGGGGGACGATACGCAGTATTTT.

The gene calls are TRBV7-3 and TRBJ1-1, with 8 bases identical to TRBD1. V lost 1 base to trimming and J lost 3 bases; unmatched junction nucleotides: 1. Germline V gives CDR1 SGHTA, CDR2 FQGTGA. The CDR3 spans 14 residues. CDR3 region: CASSLSRGHTEAFF. CDR3 DNA sequence: TGTGCCAGCAGCTTAAGCAGGGGGCACACTGAAGCTTTCTTT.

This chain connects TRBV5-1 to TRBJ2-5, with D hard to call. The ends were cut back, 1 base at V and 4 bases at J, with 8 bases in the middle. Per germline, CDR1 SGHRS and CDR2 YFSETQ. CDR3 length: 13 amino acids. The CDR3 loop reads CASSLPERETQYF. The CDR3 DNA is TGCGCCAGCAGCTTGCCGGAGCGAGAGACCCAGTACTTC.

This clone turned up a few times. The CDR3 bases are TGTGCCAGCAGTTCCGACTATGGCTACACCTTC. Its translation is CASSSDYGYTF. The gene calls are TRBV28 and TRBJ1-2; no firm D call. V lost 4 bases, J lost 3 bases, and 3 bases lay in between. The length of the CDR3 is 11 residues. Germline CDR1 and CDR2: MDHEN and SYDVKM.

J is TRBJ1-1 and V is TRBV18; possible D gene TRBD1, 5 bases. Trimming removed 0 bases from V and 4 bases from J, with 12 bases in between. Germline V gene sequence: CDR1 KGHSH, CDR2 LQKENI. This CDR3 region has 15 residues. CDR3 in DNA: TGTGCCAGCTCACCACCGGGACTGGGTGGCACTGAAGCTTTCTTT. Encoded protein: CASSPPGLGGTEAFF.

This sequence joins TRBV14 and TRBJ2-7; D gene uncertain. V lost 1 base to trimming and J lost 2 bases, with 12 bases between them. This CDR3 contains 15 residues. The germline gives CDR1 SGHDN, CDR2 FVKESK. As DNA, the CDR3 is TGTGCCAGCAGCCAAGGAGGCGCTTTAGCCTACGAGCAGTACTTC. This gives the protein CASSQGGALAYEQYF. The full variable domain, in which reference TRBV14 and TRBJ2-7 provide the parts outside the CDR3, is EAGVTQFPSHSVIEKGQTVTLRCDPISGHDNLYWYRRVMGKEIKFLLHFVKESKQDESGMPNNRFLAERTGGTYSTLKVQPAELEDSGVYFCASSQGGALAYEQYFGPGTRLTVT.

This chain links TRBV13 with TRBJ2-1, with 7 bases aligning to TRBD2. This CDR3 contains 17 residues. Germline CDR1 reads PRHDT; CDR2 reads FYEKMQ (reference sequence). V trimming: 5 bases; J trimming: 6 bases; junction bases outside the gene matches: 16. The CDR3 nucleotides are TGTGCCAGCAGCCTAACTCCGCTGGCGGGAGTGACCAATGAGCAGTTCTTC. Its protein product is CASSLTPLAGVTNEQFF.

V gene TRBV27 combines with J gene TRBJ2-5; TRBD2 agrees at 16 bases. V lost 8 bases, J lost 5 bases, and 11 bases stayed unmatched. The CDR3 consists of 17 residues. Germline CDR1 MNHEY, CDR2 SMNVEV (reference sequence). The CDR3 loop is CASRQGTSGRVGETQYF. CDR3 in DNA: TGTGCCAGCCGACAGGGGACTAGCGGGAGGGTGGGGGAGACCCAGTACTTC.

V usage is TRBV28 and J usage is TRBJ1-5; D ambiguous. The CDR3 consists of 13 residues. Germline-derived CDR1 and CDR2 are MDHEN and SYDVKM. Between the trimmed V and J ends, which lost 6 bases and 3 bases, there was a span of 9 bases. The CDR3 protein is CASRAAYNQPQHF. The DNA of the CDR3 is TGTGCCAGCAGGGCTGCTTACAATCAGCCCCAGCATTTT.

The chain couples TRBV13 to TRBJ2-7, with 10 bases lining up with TRBD1. The CDR3 length is 17 residues. Trimming cost V 0 bases and J 1 base; bases outside gene matches: 6. CDR1 is PRHDT and CDR2 is FYEKMQ in the germline V gene (reference sequence). CDR3 residues: CASSLGTGGASSYEQYF. The CDR3 DNA reads as TGTGCCAGCAGCTTAGGGACAGGGGGCGCGAGTTCCTACGAGCAGTACTTC.

The V and J genes are TRBV5-1 and TRBJ1-2, with 9 bases identical to TRBD1. After removal of 4 bases from V and 1 base from J, the junction contained 2 bases not matched to a gene. In germline, CDR1 is SGHRS, CDR2 YFSETQ. The CDR3 has 14 amino acids. The CDR3 spells CASSPGQGNYGYTF. The CDR3 nucleotides read TGCGCCAGCAGCCCGGGACAGGGTAACTATGGCTACACCTTC. Filled out from reference TRBV5-1 and TRBJ1-2, the complete variable domain reads KAGVTQTPRYLIKTRGQQVTLSCSPISGHRSVSWYQQTPGQGLQFLFEYFSETQRNKGNFPGRFSGRQFSNSRSEMNVSTLELGDSALYLCASSPGQGNYGYTFGSGTRLTVV.

The rearrangement uses TRBV28 and TRBJ1-1; D possibly corresponds to TRBD1 (5 bases). The CDR3 contains 15 residues. CDR1 is MDHEN and CDR2 is SYDVKM in the germline V gene. Between the trimmed V and J ends, which lost 4 bases and 1 base, there was a span of 13 bases. The CDR3: CASSSLRGSNTEAFF. CDR3 DNA: TGTGCCAGCAGTTCCCTACGGGGGTCGAACACTGAAGCTTTCTTT.

The chain links TRBV7-3 to TRBJ2-3; 10 bases line up with TRBD2. There are 18 residues in the CDR3. After removal of 2 bases from V and 2 bases from J, the junction contained 10 bases not matched to a gene. The germline CDR1 and CDR2 sequences are SGHTA and FQGTGA. In DNA form, the CDR3 reads TGTGCCAGCAGCTTATCCCCCTCTCTAGCGGGGGTCACAGATACGCAGTATTTT. This gives the protein CASSLSPSLAGVTDTQYF.

The chain uses TRBV6-2 or TRBV6-3 and TRBJ2-3; D is possibly TRBD2 (5 bases). Germline CDR1 MNHEY, CDR2 SVGEGT. This CDR3 is built from 16 residues. V lost 0 bases, J lost 1 base, and 11 bases lay in between. The CDR3 here is CASSYSERLGTDTQYF. In DNA, the CDR3 is TGTGCCAGCAGTTACTCGGAGCGGCTGGGCACAGATACGCAGTATTTT.

This chain joins TRBV3-1 (or the pseudogene TRBV3-2) and TRBJ2-1; 10 nucleotides match TRBD2. In germline, CDR1 is LGHDT, CDR2 YNNKEL (reference sequence). The CDR3 consists of 15 residues. The J segment lost 7 bases and the V segment lost 1 base, leaving 4 bases of the junction unmatched. The DNA of the CDR3 is TGTGCCAGCAGCCAAGTTGCGACTAGCGGGAATGAGCAGTTCTTC. Amino acid sequence: CASSQVATSGNEQFF.

V and J are TRBV28 and TRBJ1-6; TRBD1 matches 7 bases. The CDR3 is made up of 15 amino acids. Germline V CDR1 and CDR2: MDHEN, SYDVKM. After removal of 5 bases from V and 9 bases from J, the junction contained 10 bases not matched to a gene. CDR3 nucleotide sequence: TGTGCCAGCAGTGCCCATACAGGGGTCGGTTCACCCCTCCACTTT. Translating gives CASSAHTGVGSPLHF.